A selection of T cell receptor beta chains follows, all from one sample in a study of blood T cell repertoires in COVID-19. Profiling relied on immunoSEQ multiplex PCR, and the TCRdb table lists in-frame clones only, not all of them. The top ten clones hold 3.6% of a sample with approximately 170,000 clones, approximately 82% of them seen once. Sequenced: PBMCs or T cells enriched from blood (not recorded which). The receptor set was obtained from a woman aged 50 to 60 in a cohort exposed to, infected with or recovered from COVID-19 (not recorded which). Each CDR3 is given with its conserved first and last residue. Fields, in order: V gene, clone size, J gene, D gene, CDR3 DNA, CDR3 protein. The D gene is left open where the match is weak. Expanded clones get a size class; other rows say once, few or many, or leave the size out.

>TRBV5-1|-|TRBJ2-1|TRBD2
TGCGCCAGCAGCTTGTTCCCTAGCGGCGGGGATGAGCAGTTCTTC
CASSLFPSGGDEQFF
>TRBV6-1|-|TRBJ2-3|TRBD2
TGTGCCAGCAGTGGATTAGCGGGGGGGCGGACAGATACGCAGTATTTT
CASSGLAGGRTDTQYF
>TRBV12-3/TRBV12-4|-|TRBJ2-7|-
TGTGCCAGCATGTCAACAGGGACCTACGAGCAGTACTTC
CASMSTGTYEQYF
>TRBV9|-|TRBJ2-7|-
TGTGCCAGCAGCGTAGCTCCTATTCAGGACTGGCCCTACGAGCAGTACTTC
CASSVAPIQDWPYEQYF
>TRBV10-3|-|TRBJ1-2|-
TGTGCCATCAGTCCAGGGGTCTACGGCTACACCTTC
CAISPGVYGYTF
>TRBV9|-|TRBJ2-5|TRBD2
TGTGCCAGCAGCGTAGATCTAGCGGAAGAGACCCAGTACTTC
CASSVDLAEETQYF
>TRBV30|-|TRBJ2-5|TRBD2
TGTGCCTGGAGTGTAAGTCTAGCGGGGGGCCAAGAGACCCAGTACTTC
CAWSVSLAGGQETQYF
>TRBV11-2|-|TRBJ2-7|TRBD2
TGTGCCAGCAGATCAAACGCCCGGGGACTAGTTTTCTACGAGCAGTACTTC
CASRSNARGLVFYEQYF
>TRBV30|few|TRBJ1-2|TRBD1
TGTGCCTGGATACAGGGGGTTCATGGCTACACCTTC
CAWIQGVHGYTF
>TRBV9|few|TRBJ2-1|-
TGTGCCAGCAGCGGTACGGACTACCTATACAATGAGCAGTTCTTC
CASSGTDYLYNEQFF
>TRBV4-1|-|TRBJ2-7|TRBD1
TGCGCCAGCAGCCAAGAGAGACAGGGTTTTTTAGAGCAGTACTTC
CASSQERQGFLEQYF
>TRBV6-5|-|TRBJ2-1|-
TGTGCCAGCAGCCCGCCGGAGAGGGCCTACAATGAGCAGTTCTTC
CASSPPERAYNEQFF
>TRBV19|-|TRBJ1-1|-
TGTGCCAGTAGTAAAGCAGGGGAGAACACTGAAGCTTTCTTT
CASSKAGENTEAFF
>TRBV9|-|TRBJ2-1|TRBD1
TGTGCCAGCAGTCTAAGGGACAGGGTCTACAATGAGCAGTTCTTC
CASSLRDRVYNEQFF
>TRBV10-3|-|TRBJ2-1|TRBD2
TGTGCCATCAGTGAGTCCCGGGCTAGCGGGTACAATGAGCAGTTCTTC
CAISESRASGYNEQFF
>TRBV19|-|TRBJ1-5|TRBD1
TGTGCCAGTAGCCTAGGACAGGGGGTTAATCAGCCCCAGCATTTT
CASSLGQGVNQPQHF
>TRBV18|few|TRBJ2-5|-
TGTGCCAGCTCACCAGGGGCAGCCCAAGAGACCCAGTACTTC
CASSPGAAQETQYF
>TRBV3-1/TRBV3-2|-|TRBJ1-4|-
TGTGCCAGCGGCCAAAGACAGCCAACTAATGAAAAACTGTTTTTT
CASGQRQPTNEKLFF
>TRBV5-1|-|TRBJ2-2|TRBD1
TGCGCCAGCAGCGTGTCCGTTGGGACAGCGAACACCGGGGAGCTGTTTTTT
CASSVSVGTANTGELFF
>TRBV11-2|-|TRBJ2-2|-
TGTGCCAGCAGCCGTCCCCCCGTCGACACCGGGGAGCTGTTTTTT
CASSRPPVDTGELFF
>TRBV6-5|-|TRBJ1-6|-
TGTGCCTCGACTGTGCGGGGGCATGGGGAAGCCCTCCACTTT
CASTVRGHGEALHF
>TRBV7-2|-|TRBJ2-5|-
TGTGCCAGCGGGAGGGGGATTTCCCAAGAGACCCAGTACTTC
CASGRGISQETQYF
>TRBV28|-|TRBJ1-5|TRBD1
TGTGCCAGCAGTTCCGACCAGACAGGGGGGGTAGGTCAGCCCCAGCATTTT
CASSSDQTGGVGQPQHF
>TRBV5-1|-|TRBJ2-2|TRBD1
TGCGCCAGCAGCGCGTCGCAGGGGGTAGGCACCGGGGAGCTGTTTTTT
CASSASQGVGTGELFF
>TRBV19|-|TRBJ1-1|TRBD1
TGTGCCAGTAGTTCCGGGACAGAGAACACTGAAGCTTTCTTT
CASSSGTENTEAFF
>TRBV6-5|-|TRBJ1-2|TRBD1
TGTGCCAGCAGTCGGGACAGAACTAATAACTATGGCTACACCTTC
CASSRDRTNNYGYTF
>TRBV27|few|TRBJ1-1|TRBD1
TGTGCCAGCAGCCGCGGACAGGGGGCCCCTGAAGCTTTCTTT
CASSRGQGAPEAFF
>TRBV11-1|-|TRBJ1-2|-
TGTGCCAGCAGCCCCTCCACAGGAGTCTATGGCTACACCTTC
CASSPSTGVYGYTF
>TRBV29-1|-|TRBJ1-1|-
TGCAGCGTTGTATGGGGGGGCACTGAAGCTTTCTTT
CSVVWGGTEAFF
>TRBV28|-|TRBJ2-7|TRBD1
TGTGCCAGCAGTTCCACTAGAGGACAGGGCCTCTACGAGCAGTACTTC
CASSSTRGQGLYEQYF
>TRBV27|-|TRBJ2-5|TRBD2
TGTGCCAGCAGTTCCCCTAGCGGGAGGGAGACCCAGTACTTC
CASSSPSGRETQYF
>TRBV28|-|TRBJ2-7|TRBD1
TGTGCCAGCAGTCTAAGGACAGGCCTGATCGAGCAGTACTTC
CASSLRTGLIEQYF
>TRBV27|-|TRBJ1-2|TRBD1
TGTGCCAGCAGTCTGACAGGGAGCGTACAGGGCTACACCTTC
CASSLTGSVQGYTF
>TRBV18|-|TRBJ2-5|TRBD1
TGTGCCAGCTCAGACAGGGACGGCGGCGAGACCCAGTACTTC
CASSDRDGGETQYF
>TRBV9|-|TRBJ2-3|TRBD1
TGTGCCAGCAGCCCGGGACAGGGAAACACAGATACGCAGTATTTT
CASSPGQGNTDTQYF
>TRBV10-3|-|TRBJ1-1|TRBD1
TGTGCCATCAGTCGGGACAGAGAAGCTTTCTTT
CAISRDREAFF
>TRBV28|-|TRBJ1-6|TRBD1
TGTGCCAGCAGTTCCACAGGGGGCGCCTATAATTCACCCCTCCACTTT
CASSSTGGAYNSPLHF
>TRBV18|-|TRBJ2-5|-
TGTGCCAGCTCCCAGGGGCGCAAGGAGACCCAGTACTTC
CASSQGRKETQYF
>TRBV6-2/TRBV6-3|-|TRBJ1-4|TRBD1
TGTGCCAGCAGTTACGAATGGGACAGAGGAAATGAAAAACTGTTTTTT
CASSYEWDRGNEKLFF
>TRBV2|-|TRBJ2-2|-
TGTGCCAGCAGGACAGCCCTTGGGGGCGCGGGCGGGGAGCTGTTTTTT
CASRTALGGAGGELFF
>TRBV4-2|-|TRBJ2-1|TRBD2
TGTGCCAGCAGACTTCAACTAGCGGGAGACTACAATGAGCAGTTCTTC
CASRLQLAGDYNEQFF
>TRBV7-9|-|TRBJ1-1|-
TGTGCCAGCAGCATAGGAGGGCCGGGTACTGAAGCTTTCTTT
CASSIGGPGTEAFF
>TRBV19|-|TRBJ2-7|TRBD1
TGTGCCAGTAGTATAGCAGATTTGGGGGACAGAGGTTACGAGCAGTACTTC
CASSIADLGDRGYEQYF
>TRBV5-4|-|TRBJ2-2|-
TGTGCCAGCAGCTTGTACAACACAATGACCGGGGAGCTGTTTTTT
CASSLYNTMTGELFF
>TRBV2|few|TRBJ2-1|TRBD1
TGTGCCAGCAGTGAGAGGGGGACAGAGGTGTACAATGAGCAGTTCTTC
CASSERGTEVYNEQFF